This T cell receptor (beta chain) derives from a study of cytomegalovirus exposure and HLA in healthy donors. Study observations and caveats: In a later analysis, TCR beta V- and J-gene trimming showed a link to a missense DCLRE1C variant. Sequencing depth across donors, presence/absence analyses assumed, was roughly uniform. An analysis done earlier found most TCR beta V segments productive about 87% or about 30% of the time.

On this clone: What it binds is unknown.

The V gene's germline CDR1 is LGHNA and CDR2 YSLEER. V lost 4 bases to trimming and J lost 1 base, with 13 bases between them. The CDR3 is 15 amino acids. The PCR used 60 Vbeta and 13 Jbeta primers. Only in-frame clones appear in the TCRdb table, and some are missing; sequencing was by immunoSEQ multiplex PCR. This table has about 140,000 clones, about 77% appearing once. This TCR was recovered from a male donor in good health and CMV-seronegative. Sequenced material: PBMCs. The rearrangement uses TRBV4-3 and TRBJ1-1; D unclear. The CDR3 sequence: CASSPAGNWNTEAFF. The CDR3 DNA reads TGCGCCAGCAGCCCGGCGGGGAATTGGAACACTGAAGCTTTCTTT.